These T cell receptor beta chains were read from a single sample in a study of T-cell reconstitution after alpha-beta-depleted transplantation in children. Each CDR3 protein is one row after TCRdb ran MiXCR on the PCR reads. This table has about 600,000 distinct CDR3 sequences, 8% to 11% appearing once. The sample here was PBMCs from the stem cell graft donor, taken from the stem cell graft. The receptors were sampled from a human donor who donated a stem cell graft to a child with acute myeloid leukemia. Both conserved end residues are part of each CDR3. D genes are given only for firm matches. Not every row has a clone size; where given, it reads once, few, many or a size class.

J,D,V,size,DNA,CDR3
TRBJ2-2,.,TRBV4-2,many,TGTGCCAGCAGCCAAGATGCATCGGGAGCGGCCGGGGAGCTGTTTTTT,CASSQDASGAAGELFF
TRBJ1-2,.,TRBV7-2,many,TGTGCCAGCAGCCCCCTCATGGAGGAGGGCTACACCTTC,CASSPLMEEGYTF
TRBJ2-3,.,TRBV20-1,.,TGCAGTGCGAAACGACCGAGCACAGATACGCAGTATTTT,CSAKRPSTDTQYF
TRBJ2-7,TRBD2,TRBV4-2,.,TGTGCCAGCAGCCAAGAGATCAGGACTAGCGGCTCCTACGAGCAGTACTTC,CASSQEIRTSGSYEQYF
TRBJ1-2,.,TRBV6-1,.,TGTGCCAGCAGTGAAGGGACAGCCAACTCTTATGGCTACACCTTC,CASSEGTANSYGYTF
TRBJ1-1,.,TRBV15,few,TGTGCCACCAGCAGAGATCCAGGAGGGGGCACTGAAGCTTTCTTT,CATSRDPGGGTEAFF
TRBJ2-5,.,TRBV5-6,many,TGTGCCAGCAGCCCCCCACAGCTCATGTACCAAGAGACCCAGTACTTC,CASSPPQLMYQETQYF
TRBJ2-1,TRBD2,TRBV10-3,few,TGTGCCAGCCTCGCTAGCGGGAGCATCGATGAGCAGTTCTTC,CASLASGSIDEQFF
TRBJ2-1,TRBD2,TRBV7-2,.,TGTGCCAGCAGTTCGGCCCTCGGGGGGGCCTACAATGAGCAGTTCTTC,CASSSALGGAYNEQFF
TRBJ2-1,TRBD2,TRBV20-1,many,TGCAGTGCTTTCTCCGGGACTAGCGACCGCAATGAGCAGTTCTTC,CSAFSGTSDRNEQFF
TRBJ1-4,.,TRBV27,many,TGTGCCAGCAGTTGGGACGCGGGAGAAAAACTGTTTTTT,CASSWDAGEKLFF
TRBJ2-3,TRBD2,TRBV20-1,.,TGCAGTTTTTTACGGGAGGTTAGCACAGATACGCAGTATTTT,CSFLREVSTDTQYF
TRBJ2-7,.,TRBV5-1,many,TGCGCCAGCAGCTTGGATGGGGGGACCTACGAGCAGTACTTC,CASSLDGGTYEQYF
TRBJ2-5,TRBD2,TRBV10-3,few,TGTGCCATCAGAGATGGGACTAGCGGGAAAGAGACCCAGTACTTC,CAIRDGTSGKETQYF
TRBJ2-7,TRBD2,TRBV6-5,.,TGTGCCAGCATTAAGGGTCGCGGGAGGGCGTACGAGCAGTACTTC,CASIKGRGRAYEQYF
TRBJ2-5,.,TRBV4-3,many,TGCGCCAGCAGCCAAGGGTTCAGGGAGACCCAGTACTTC,CASSQGFRETQYF
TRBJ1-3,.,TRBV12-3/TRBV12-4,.,TGTGCCAGCAGTGGGACTGAAAACACCATATATTTT,CASSGTENTIYF
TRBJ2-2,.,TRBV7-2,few,TGTGCCAGCACCTCGGGACCCGACACCGGGGAGCTGTTTTTT,CASTSGPDTGELFF
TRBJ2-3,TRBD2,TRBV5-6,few,TGTGCCAGCAGCTCTAGCGGGAGAGGGTTAACAGATACGCAGTATTTT,CASSSSGRGLTDTQYF
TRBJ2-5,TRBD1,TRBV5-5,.,TGTGCCAGCAGCTCAATACCGGGACAGGGACAAGAGACCCAGTACTTC,CASSSIPGQGQETQYF
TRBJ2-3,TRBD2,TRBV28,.,TGTGCCAGCAGTTTGGGGCGCGGGAGGGCCTACACAGATACGCAGTATTTT,CASSLGRGRAYTDTQYF
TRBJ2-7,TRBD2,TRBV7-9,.,TGTGCCAGCAGCTCCGCTAGCGGTAACTACGAGCAGTACTTC,CASSSASGNYEQYF
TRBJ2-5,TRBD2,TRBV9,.,TGTGCCAGCAGCGCTGTTCCTAGCGGGACCAGGGAAGAGACCCAGTACTTC,CASSAVPSGTREETQYF
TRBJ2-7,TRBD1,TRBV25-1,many,TGTGCCAGCAGTGACGCAAGGGACAGAGCCTACGAGCAGTACTTC,CASSDARDRAYEQYF
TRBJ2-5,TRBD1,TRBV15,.,TGTGCCACGATAGAGGACAGGGAGTCCCAGAGTCAAGAGACCCAGTACTTC,CATIEDRESQSQETQYF
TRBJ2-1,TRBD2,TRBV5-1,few,TGCGCCAGCACACCTTCCGGGACTAGCGGGGGTGAGCAGTTCTTC,CASTPSGTSGGEQFF
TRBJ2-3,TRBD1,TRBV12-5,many,TGTGCTAGTGGCTCGGGACAGTACACAGATACGCAGTATTTT,CASGSGQYTDTQYF
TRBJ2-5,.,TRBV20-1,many,TGCAGTGCTAGAGATTTTCGGGGCGTAGAGACCCAGTACTTC,CSARDFRGVETQYF
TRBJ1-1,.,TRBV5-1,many,TGCGCCAGCAGGGACCAGGCGAACACTGAAGCTTTCTTT,CASRDQANTEAFF
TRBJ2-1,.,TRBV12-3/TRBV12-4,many,TGTGCCAGCAGTTTAGTGGGTAGCTCGAGGGGCAATGAGCAGTTCTTC,CASSLVGSSRGNEQFF
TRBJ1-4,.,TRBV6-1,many,TGTGCCAGCGCCTCGGGAGAAGTTCCTGCCCATGAAAAACTGTTTTTT,CASASGEVPAHEKLFF
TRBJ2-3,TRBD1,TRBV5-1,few,TGCGCCAGCAGCTTGGGTTCTCGACAGGGGGCGCGGGATACGCAGTATTTT,CASSLGSRQGARDTQYF
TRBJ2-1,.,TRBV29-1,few,TGCAGCGTTGAAACGGAGAACTACAATGAGCAGTTCTTC,CSVETENYNEQFF
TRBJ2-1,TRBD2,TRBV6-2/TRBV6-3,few,TGTGCCAGCGGGGGACTAGCGGGAGCCCCGGGAGTGTTCTTC,CASGGLAGAPGVFF
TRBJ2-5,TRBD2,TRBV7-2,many,TGTGCCAGCAGCTGGACTAGCGGGAGATCAGAGACCCAGTACTTC,CASSWTSGRSETQYF
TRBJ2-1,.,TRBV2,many,TGTGCCAGCAGTGGGGGTAGCGCCCCAAATGAGCAGTTCTTC,CASSGGSAPNEQFF
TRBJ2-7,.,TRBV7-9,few,TGTGCCAGCAGCTTTGCCGCGGGAAACACCTACGAGCAGTACTTC,CASSFAAGNTYEQYF
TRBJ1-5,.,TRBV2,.,TGTGCCAGCAGGCCAGTAATCAATCAGCCCCAGCATTTT,CASRPVINQPQHF
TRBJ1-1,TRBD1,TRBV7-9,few,TGTGCCAGCAGCCCAAATCCGGGACAGGGATCGACTGAAGCTTTCTTT,CASSPNPGQGSTEAFF
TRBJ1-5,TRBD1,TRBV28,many,TGTGCCAGCAGTTGGACAGGTAATCAGCCCCAGCATTTT,CASSWTGNQPQHF
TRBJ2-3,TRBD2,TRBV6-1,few,TGTGCCAGCAGACCCGGGGCGGGGGGAGGAAGGACAGATACGCAGTATTTT,CASRPGAGGGRTDTQYF
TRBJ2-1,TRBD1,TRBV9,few,TGTGCCAGCAGCGTAGGGACAGGGTACAATGAGCAGTTCTTC,CASSVGTGYNEQFF
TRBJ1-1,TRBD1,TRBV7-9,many,TGTGCCAGCAGCTCCGGACAGGGGAGCCCTGAAGCTTTCTTT,CASSSGQGSPEAFF
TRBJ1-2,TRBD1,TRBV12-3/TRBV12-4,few,TGTGCCAGCAGTTGGGATGGGACAGGGAACTATGGCTACACCTTC,CASSWDGTGNYGYTF